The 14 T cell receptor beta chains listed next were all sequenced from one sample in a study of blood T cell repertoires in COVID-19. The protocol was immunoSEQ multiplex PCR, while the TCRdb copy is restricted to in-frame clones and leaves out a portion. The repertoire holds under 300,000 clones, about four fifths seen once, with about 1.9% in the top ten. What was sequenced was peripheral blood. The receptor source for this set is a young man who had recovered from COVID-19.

CDR3 loop: CASGWDGTDHCNLRDTQYF. The DNA of the CDR3 is TGTGCTAGTGGTTGGGACGGGACAGACCACTGCAACCTCAGGGATACGCAGTATTTT. The rearrangement links TRBV12-5 to TRBJ2-3, with 7 bases that match TRBD1. The CDR3 has 19 amino acids. V trimming: 4 bases; J trimming: 6 bases; junction bases outside the gene matches: 22. Germline V gene lookup returns CDR1 LGHNT and CDR2 FRNRAP.

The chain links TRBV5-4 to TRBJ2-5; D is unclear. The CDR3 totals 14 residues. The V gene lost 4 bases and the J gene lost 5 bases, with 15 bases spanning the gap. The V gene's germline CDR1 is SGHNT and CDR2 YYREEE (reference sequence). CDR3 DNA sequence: TGTGCCAGCAGCCCACAAACGGGTGTGGAGACCCAGTACTTC. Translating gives CASSPQTGVETQYF.

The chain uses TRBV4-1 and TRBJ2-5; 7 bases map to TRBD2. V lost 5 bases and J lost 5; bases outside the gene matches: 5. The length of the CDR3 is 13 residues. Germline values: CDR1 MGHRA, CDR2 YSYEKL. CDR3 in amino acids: CASSWGAGETQYF. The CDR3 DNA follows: TGCGCCAGCAGCTGGGGAGCGGGGGAGACCCAGTACTTC.

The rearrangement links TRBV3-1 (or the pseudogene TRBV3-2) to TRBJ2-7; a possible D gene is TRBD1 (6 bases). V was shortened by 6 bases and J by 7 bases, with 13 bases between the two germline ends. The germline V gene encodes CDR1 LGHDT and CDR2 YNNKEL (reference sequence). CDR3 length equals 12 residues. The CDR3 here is CASSLTGLEQYF. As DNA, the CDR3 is TGTGCCAGCAGTCTAACAGGGCTTGAGCAGTACTTC.

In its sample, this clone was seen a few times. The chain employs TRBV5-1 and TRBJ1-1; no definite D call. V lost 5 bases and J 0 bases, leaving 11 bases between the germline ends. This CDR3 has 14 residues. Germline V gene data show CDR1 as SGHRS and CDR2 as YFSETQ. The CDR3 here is CASRLQGVNTEAFF. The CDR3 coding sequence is TGCGCCAGCAGACTCCAAGGAGTGAACACTGAAGCTTTCTTT.

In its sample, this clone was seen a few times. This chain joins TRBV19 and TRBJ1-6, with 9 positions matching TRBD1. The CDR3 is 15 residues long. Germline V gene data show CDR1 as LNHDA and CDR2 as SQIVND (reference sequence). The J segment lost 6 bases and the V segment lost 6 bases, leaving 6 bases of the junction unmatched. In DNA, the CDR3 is TGTGCCAGTAGGGAACAGGGGGCGCTTAATTCACCCCTCCACTTT. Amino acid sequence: CASREQGALNSPLHF. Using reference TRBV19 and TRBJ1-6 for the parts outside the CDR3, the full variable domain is DGGITQSPKYLFRKEGQNVTLSCEQNLNHDAMYWYRQDPGQGLRLIYYSQIVNDFQKGDIAEGYSVSREKKESFPLTVTSAQKNPTAFYLCASREQGALNSPLHFGNGTRLTVT.

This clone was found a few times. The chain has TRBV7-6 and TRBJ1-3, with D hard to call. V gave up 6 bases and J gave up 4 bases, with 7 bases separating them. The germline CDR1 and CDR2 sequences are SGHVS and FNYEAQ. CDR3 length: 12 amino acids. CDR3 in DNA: TGTGCCAGCAGTCACGAGGGAAACACCATATATTTT. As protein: CASSHEGNTIYF.

The CDR3 region is CSAYQNTEAFF. Here the CDR3 DNA reads TGCAGTGCCTATCAGAACACTGAAGCTTTCTTT. The rearrangement links TRBV20-1 to TRBJ1-1, with unresolved D. Per the germline V gene, CDR1 is DFQATT and CDR2 is SNEGSKA (reference sequence). Trimming took 6 bases from V and 1 from J, leaving 6 bases between them. CDR3 size: 11 residues.

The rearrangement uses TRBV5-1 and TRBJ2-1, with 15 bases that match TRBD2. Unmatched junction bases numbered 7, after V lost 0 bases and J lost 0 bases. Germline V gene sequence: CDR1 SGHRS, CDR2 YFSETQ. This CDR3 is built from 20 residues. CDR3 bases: TGCGCCAGCAGCTTGGCAGGGACTAGCGGGGGGACCAGCTCCTACAATGAGCAGTTCTTC. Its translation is CASSLAGTSGGTSSYNEQFF.

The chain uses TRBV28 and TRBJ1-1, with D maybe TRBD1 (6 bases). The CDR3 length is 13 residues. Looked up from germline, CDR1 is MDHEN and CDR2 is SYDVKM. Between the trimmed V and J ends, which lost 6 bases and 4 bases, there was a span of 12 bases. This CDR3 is CASRQGSVTEAFF. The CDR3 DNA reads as TGTGCCAGCAGACAGGGATCCGTCACTGAAGCTTTCTTT.

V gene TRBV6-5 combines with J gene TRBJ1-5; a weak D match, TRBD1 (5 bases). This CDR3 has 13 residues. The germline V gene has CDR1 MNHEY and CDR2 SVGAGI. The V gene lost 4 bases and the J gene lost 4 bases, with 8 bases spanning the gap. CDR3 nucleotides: TGTGCCAGCAGTTTAGACAGAAATCAGCCCCAGCATTTT. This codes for CASSLDRNQPQHF.

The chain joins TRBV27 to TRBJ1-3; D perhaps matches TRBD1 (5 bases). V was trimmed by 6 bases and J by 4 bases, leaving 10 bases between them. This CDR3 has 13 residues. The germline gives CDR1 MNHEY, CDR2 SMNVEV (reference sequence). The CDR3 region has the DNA TGTGCCAGCAGACCCAGGGCCGGAAACACCATATATTTT. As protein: CASRPRAGNTIYF.

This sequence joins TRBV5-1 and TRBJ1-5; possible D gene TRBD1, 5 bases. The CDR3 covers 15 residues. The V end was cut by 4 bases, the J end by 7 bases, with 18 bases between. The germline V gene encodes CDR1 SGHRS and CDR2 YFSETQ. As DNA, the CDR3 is TGCGCCAGCAGCCTTAGAGGGGAGGGGAGCCAGCCCCAGCATTTT. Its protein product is CASSLRGEGSQPQHF.

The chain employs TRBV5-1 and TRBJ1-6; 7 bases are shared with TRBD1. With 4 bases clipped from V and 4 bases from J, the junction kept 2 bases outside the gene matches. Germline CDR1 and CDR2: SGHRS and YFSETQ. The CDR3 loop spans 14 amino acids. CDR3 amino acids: CASSQGQYNSPLHF. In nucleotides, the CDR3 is TGCGCCAGCAGCCAGGGACAGTATAATTCACCCCTCCACTTT.